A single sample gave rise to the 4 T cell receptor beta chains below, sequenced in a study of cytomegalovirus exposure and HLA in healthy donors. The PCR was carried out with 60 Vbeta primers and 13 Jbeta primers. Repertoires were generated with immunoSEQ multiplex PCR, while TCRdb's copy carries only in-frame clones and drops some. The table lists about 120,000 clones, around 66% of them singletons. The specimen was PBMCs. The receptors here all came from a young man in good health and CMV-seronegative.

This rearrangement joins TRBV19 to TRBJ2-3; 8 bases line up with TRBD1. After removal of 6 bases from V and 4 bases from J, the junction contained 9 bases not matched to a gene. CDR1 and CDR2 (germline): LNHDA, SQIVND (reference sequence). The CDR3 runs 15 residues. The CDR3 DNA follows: TGTGCCAGTAGGGACCAGGACAGGGTGGCAGATACGCAGTATTTT. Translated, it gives CASRDQDRVADTQYF.

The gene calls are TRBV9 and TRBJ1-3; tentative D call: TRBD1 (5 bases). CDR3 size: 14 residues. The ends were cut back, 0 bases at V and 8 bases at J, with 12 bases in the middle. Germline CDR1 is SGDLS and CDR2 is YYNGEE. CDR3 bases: TGTGCCAGCAGCGTAGGAAAGGGGTCGGACACCATATATTTT. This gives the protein CASSVGKGSDTIYF.

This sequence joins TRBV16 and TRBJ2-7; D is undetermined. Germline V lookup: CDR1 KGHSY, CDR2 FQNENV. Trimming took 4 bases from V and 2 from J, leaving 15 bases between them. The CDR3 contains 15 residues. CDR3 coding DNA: TGTGCCAGCAGCCGTCTTGGAGTACCAACCTACGAGCAGTACTTC. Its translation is CASSRLGVPTYEQYF.

The CDR3, as DNA: TGTGCCAGCAGCGAACTAGGCGGCAGCTCCTACAATGAGCAGTTCTTC. Its protein is CASSELGGSSYNEQFF. The chain employs TRBV28 and TRBJ2-1, with D possibly matching TRBD2 (5 bases). The V end lost 6 bases, the J end lost 0 bases, and 15 bases lay between the germline ends. The CDR3 is 16 residues long. Per the germline V gene, CDR1 is MDHEN and CDR2 is SYDVKM.